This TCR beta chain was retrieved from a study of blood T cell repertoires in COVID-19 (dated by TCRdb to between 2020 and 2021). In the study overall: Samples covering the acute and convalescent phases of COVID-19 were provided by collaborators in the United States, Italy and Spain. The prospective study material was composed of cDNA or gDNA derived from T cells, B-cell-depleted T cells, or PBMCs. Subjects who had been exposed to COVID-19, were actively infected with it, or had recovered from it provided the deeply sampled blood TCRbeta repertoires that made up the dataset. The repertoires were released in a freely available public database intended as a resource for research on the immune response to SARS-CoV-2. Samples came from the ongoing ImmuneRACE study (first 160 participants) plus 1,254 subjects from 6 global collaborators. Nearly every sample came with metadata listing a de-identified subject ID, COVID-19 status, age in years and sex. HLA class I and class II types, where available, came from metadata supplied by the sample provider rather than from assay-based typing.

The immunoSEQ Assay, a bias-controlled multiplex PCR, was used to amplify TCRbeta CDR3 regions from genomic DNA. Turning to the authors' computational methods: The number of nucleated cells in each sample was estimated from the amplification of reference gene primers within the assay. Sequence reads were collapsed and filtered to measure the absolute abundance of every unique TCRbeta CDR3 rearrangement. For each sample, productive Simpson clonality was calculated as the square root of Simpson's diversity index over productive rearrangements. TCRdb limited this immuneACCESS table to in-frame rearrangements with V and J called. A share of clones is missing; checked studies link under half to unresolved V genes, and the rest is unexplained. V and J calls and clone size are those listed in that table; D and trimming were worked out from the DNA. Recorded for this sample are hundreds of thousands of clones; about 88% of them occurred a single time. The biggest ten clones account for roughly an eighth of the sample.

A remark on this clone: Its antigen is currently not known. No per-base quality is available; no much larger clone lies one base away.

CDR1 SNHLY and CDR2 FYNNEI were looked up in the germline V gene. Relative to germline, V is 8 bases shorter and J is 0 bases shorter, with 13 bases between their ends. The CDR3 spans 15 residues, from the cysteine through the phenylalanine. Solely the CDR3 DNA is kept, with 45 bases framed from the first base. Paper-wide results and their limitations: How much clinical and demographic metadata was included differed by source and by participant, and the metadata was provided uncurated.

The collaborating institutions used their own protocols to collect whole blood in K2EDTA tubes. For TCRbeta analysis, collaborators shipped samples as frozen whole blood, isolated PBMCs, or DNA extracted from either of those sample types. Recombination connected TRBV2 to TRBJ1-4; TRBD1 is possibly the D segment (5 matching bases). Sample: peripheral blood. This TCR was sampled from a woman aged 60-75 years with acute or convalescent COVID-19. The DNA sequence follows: TGTGCCAGCGCCCGGGGAGGGGCAACTAATGAAAAACTGTTTTTT. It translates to CASARGGATNEKLFF.